These 3 T cell receptor beta chains were sequenced from one sample in a study of blood T cell repertoires in COVID-19. The repertoire was sequenced with immunoSEQ multiplex PCR; TCRdb's copy has only in-frame clones and lacks some. The sample records 200,000 to 250,000 clones, 88% being singletons. Input material: PBMCs or T cells enriched from blood (not recorded which). These receptors were taken from a woman aged 30 to 39 who had recovered from COVID-19.

This clone was seen only once. CDR3: CASSQNTNGETQYF. CDR3 coding DNA: TGTGCCAGCAGCCAGAACACTAACGGGGAGACCCAGTACTTC. The rearrangement uses TRBV4-2 and TRBJ2-5; D remains ambiguous. There are 14 residues in the CDR3. Trimming shortened V by 3 bases and J by 5 bases, and 13 bases separated the two germline ends. CDR1 LGHNA and CDR2 YNFKEQ come from the germline V gene.

This clone was seen once. The chain couples TRBV29-1 to TRBJ2-4; tentatively, D is TRBD1 (6 bases). V was pared by 0 bases and J by 0 bases, with 15 bases between. The germline V gene has CDR1 SQVTM and CDR2 ANQGSEA. The CDR3 sequence is 17 residues long. In DNA form, the CDR3 reads TGCAGCGTTGAAGAGGGGGACACCCAACTAGCCAAAAACATTCAGTACTTC. It yields the protein CSVEEGDTQLAKNIQYF.

To note about this clone: This sample includes further DNA sequences coding for the same CDR3. The CDR3 is CASSYSGGRGTEAFF. CDR3 nucleotides: TGTGCCAGCAGTTACTCAGGGGGCAGGGGCACTGAAGCTTTCTTT. The rearrangement joins TRBV6-5 to TRBJ1-1; TRBD1 matches 7 bases. The V gene's germline CDR1 is MNHEY and CDR2 SVGAGI. Losses at the gene ends were 0 bases for V and 4 bases for J; bases not matched to a gene: 5. The CDR3 has 15 amino acids.